Reported below is one T cell receptor (beta chain). Measured with immunoSEQ multiplex PCR; TCRdb has only the in-frame clones, and not every one. The sample holds about 270,000 clones; about nine tenths are singletons and the top ten take roughly 3%. The record originates from a study of blood T cell repertoires in COVID-19. Study-wide context: T cells, B-cell-depleted T cells, or PBMCs provided the cDNA or gDNA that served as material.

The V gene's germline CDR1 is SGHTA and CDR2 FQGNSA. The CDR3 consists of 16 residues. V gave up 0 bases and J gave up 3 bases, with 13 bases separating them. This chain connects TRBV7-2 to TRBJ2-3, with D tentatively TRBD2 (7 bases). This clonotype was obtained from a woman between 18 and 29 years old who had recovered from COVID-19. The material sequenced was PBMCs or T cells enriched from blood (not recorded which). The CDR3: CASSLAGGAGTDTQYF. The CDR3 DNA reads TGTGCCAGCAGCTTAGCGGGGGGGGCTGGTACAGATACGCAGTATTTT.